A single sample gave rise to the 27 T cell receptor gamma chains below, sequenced in a study of γδ T cells in repeated Plasmodium falciparum infection. TCRdb re-analyzed the multiplex PCR reads via CATT. The sample includes 25,000 to 35,000 gamma-chain clones, roughly 1.4% seen only once; the top ten take approximately 20%. Bulk repertoires came from Vgamma9/Vdelta2+ or Vdelta2-negative gammadelta T cells flow-sorted from PBMC. Sequencing input: gamma-delta T cells from blood. These receptor sequences come from a pool of human donors (malaria-infected and uninfected, not separated).

This clone has more than one count but fewer than ten. The protein TCRdb lists belongs to a much larger clone and differs from this DNA's translation at residue 8, which points to a read error; the protein shown is made from the DNA. The rearrangement joins TRGV9 to TRGJP. Because TCRdb records no J gene, it was assigned here through a match of the DNA to germline. Looked up from germline, CDR1 is GITISATS and CDR2 is ISYDGTV (reference sequence). The V and J ends lost 2 bases and 7 bases, in that order; junction bases with no gene match: 8. This CDR3 contains 17 residues. CDR3 residues: CALWEEDLELGKKIKVF. As DNA, the CDR3 is TGTGCCTTGTGGGAGGAAGATCTCGAGTTGGGCAAAAAAATCAAGGTATTT.

This clone showed up just a few times. It differs at one base from a far larger clone, so likely a read error. The same CDR3 is also encoded by other DNA sequences in this sample. The chain carries TRGV9 and TRGJ1 or TRGJ2. As TCRdb names no J gene, one was assigned here on the basis of a DNA match to germline. Trimming at V came to 2 bases and at J to 10 bases, leaving 26 bases not matched to a gene. Germline loops: CDR1 GITISATS, CDR2 ISYDGTV (reference sequence). This CDR3 spans 18 amino acids. The CDR3 loop is CALWEGHPGPIRYLKKLF. The CDR3, as DNA: TGTGCCTTGTGGGAGGGCCACCCGGGTCCCATACGCTACTTAAAGAAACTCTTT.

This clone was seen ten or more times. This DNA's translation and the protein TCRdb lists, from a much larger clone, do not match at residue 13, likely due to a read error; the protein shown is translated from the DNA. The chain recombines TRGV9 with TRGJP. This CDR3 spans 16 amino acids. CDR1 and CDR2 from the germline V gene are GITISATS and ISYDGTV (reference sequence). CDR3 nucleotides: TGTGCCTTGTGGGAGGAACAAGAGTTGGGCAAAAAAGTCAAGGTATTT. The encoded protein is CALWEEQELGKKVKVF.

This clone was seen at least ten times. TCRdb's protein, taken from a much larger clone, differs from this DNA's translation at residue 3, likely owing to a read error; the protein displayed comes from the DNA. In DNA form, the CDR3 reads TGTGCCTCGTGGGAGGTCTGTGGGGGCGGGAAACTCTTT. It is translated as CASWEVCGGGKLF. V is TRGV9 and J is TRGJ1 or TRGJ2. The germline V gene has CDR1 GITISATS and CDR2 ISYDGTV (reference sequence). This CDR3 is 13 amino acids long.

This clone was recorded a few times. The protein held in TCRdb is that of a much larger clone and does not match this DNA's translation at residue 7, likely because of a read error; the protein shown is translated from the DNA. The CDR3 DNA follows: TGTGCGCAGGGAGAGTTGAGCAAAAAAATCAAGGTATTT. Protein product: CAQGELSKKIKVF. The chain combines TRGV9 with TRGJP. CDR1 and CDR2 from the germline V gene are GITISATS and ISYDGTV (reference sequence). This CDR3 contains 13 residues.

There are a few counts of this clone. This likely stems from a read error, as it lies one base from a far larger clone. The gene calls are TRGV5 and TRGJ1 or TRGJ2. The CDR3 contains 10 residues. Germline CDR1 is VINAFY and CDR2 is YDVSNSKD. Trimming took 3 bases from V and 16 from J; bases not matched to a gene: 9. CDR3 DNA sequence: TGTGCCACCTGGGACTTCTCGAAGCTCTTT. Its protein product is CATWDFSKLF.

This clone came up a few times. The protein TCRdb lists belongs to a much larger clone and differs from this DNA's translation at residue 10, which points to a read error; the protein shown is made from the DNA. J is TRGJ1 or TRGJ2 and V is TRGV8. Here the J gene came from matching the DNA to germline, since TCRdb omits it. In germline, CDR1 is VENAVY, CDR2 YDSYNSRV. This CDR3 contains 13 residues. The ends lost 3 bases at V and 11 bases at J; junction bases unmatched: 13. The CDR3 DNA sequence: TGTGCCACCTGGGATCTTCGGCACGGTGAGAAACTCTTT. This encodes CATWDLRHGEKLF.

Concerning this clone: The protein in TCRdb stems from a much larger clone and differs at residue 2 from this DNA's translation, likely a read error; here the protein is translated from the DNA. V usage is TRGV2 and J usage is TRGJ1 or TRGJ2. TCRdb carries no J gene annotation; the J gene was assigned here by matching the DNA with germline. CDR1 and CDR2 from the germline V gene are EGSNGY and YDSYNSKV. CDR3 size: 14 residues. CDR3 sequence (DNA): TGTACCACCTGGGACGCAGCGAATTATTATAAGAAACTCTTT. It specifies CTTWDAANYYKKLF.

This clone came up many times. A read error likely explains why the TCRdb protein, taken from a much larger clone, differs from this DNA's translation at residue 4; the protein shown is translated from the DNA. Other DNA sequences of this sample code for an identical CDR3. V and J are TRGV9 and TRGJP1. TCRdb does not report a J gene; here it was assigned by matching the DNA to germline references. The CDR3 is 13 amino acids. Per the germline V gene, CDR1 is GITISATS and CDR2 is ISYDGTV (reference sequence). In nucleotides, the CDR3 is TGTGCCTTGCGGGATTCAACTGGTTGGTTCAAGATATTT. It specifies CALRDSTGWFKIF.

A few counts support this clone. The TCRdb protein, from a much larger clone, departs from this DNA's translation at residue 3, likely by read error; the protein shown derives from the DNA. The chain combines TRGV3 with TRGJ1 or TRGJ2. TCRdb gives no J gene; it was assigned here by matching the DNA to germline. The CDR3 length is 12 residues. Germline V gene data show CDR1 as VTNTFY and CDR2 as YDVSTARD (reference sequence). This CDR3 reads CAIWDGPYKKLF. In DNA form, the CDR3 reads TGTGCCATCTGGGACGGTCCCTATAAGAAACTCTTT.

A word on this clone: The protein recorded in TCRdb matches a much larger clone and deviates from this DNA's translation at residue 5, suggesting a read error; the protein here is obtained by translating the DNA. The J gene is TRGJ1 or TRGJ2, the V gene TRGV9. The J gene was not available in TCRdb and was assigned here by matching the DNA to germline segments. Germline-derived CDR1 and CDR2 are GITISATS and ISYDGTV (reference sequence). V shed 6 bases and J 7 bases; nucleotides not matched to a gene: 6. This CDR3 is built from 11 residues. DNA of the CDR3: TGTGCCTTGTGGAATGTCTATAAGAAACTCTTT. It translates to CALWNVYKKLF.

This clone was counted between two and nine times. This DNA's translation differs at residue 10 from TCRdb's protein, which comes from a much larger clone; a read error is likely, and the protein shown is translated from the DNA. The chain is built from TRGV4 and TRGJ1 or TRGJ2. TCRdb offers no J gene call, so here the DNA was matched to germline to obtain one. Germline V lookup: CDR1 EGSTGY, CDR2 YDSYTSSV. This CDR3 is 13 amino acids long. Written as DNA, the CDR3 is TGTGCCACCTGGGATGCGTTAAGATATAGGAAACTCTTT. This codes for CATWDALRYRKLF.

The chain recombines TRGV9 with TRGJ1 or TRGJ2. The J gene, not given by TCRdb, was assigned here from a germline match of the nucleotide sequence. Germline loops: CDR1 GITISATS, CDR2 ISYDGTV (reference sequence). The CDR3 loop spans 15 amino acids. Trimming cost V 2 bases and J 7 bases; bases outside gene matches: 14. CDR3 bases: TGTGCCTTGTGGGAGGCGCCAGAAGTTTGGTATAAGAAACTCTTT. This codes for CALWEAPEVWYKKLF.

Concerning this clone: The protein that TCRdb holds for this DNA derives from a much larger clone and differs from the translated DNA at residue 7, which likely indicates a read error; the protein shown here is translated from the DNA. The chain carries TRGV9 and TRGJP. Germline matching of the DNA provided the J gene here, since TCRdb leaves it blank. CDR3 length: 17 amino acids. The germline V gene has CDR1 GITISATS and CDR2 ISYDGTV (reference sequence). J was trimmed by 6 bases and V by 3 bases; bases with no gene match: 8. CDR3 region: CALWETSVELGKKIKVF. CDR3 DNA sequence: TGTGCCTTGTGGGAGACCTCGGTAGAGTTGGGCAAAAAAATCAAGGTATTT.

Notes on this clone: The TCRdb record carries a much larger clone's protein, which differs from this DNA's translation at residue 7; a read error is the likely cause, and the protein listed here is the DNA translation. V usage is TRGV9 and J usage is TRGJ1 or TRGJ2. No J gene is reported in TCRdb; it was inferred here by comparing the DNA with germline. From germline, CDR1 is GITISATS and CDR2 ISYDGTV (reference sequence). CDR3 length: 13 residues. V lost 4 bases, J lost 4 bases, and 7 bases stayed unmatched. CDR3 sequence (DNA): TGTGCCTTGTGGGAAGAAAAGTATTATAAGAAACTCTTT. Protein sequence: CALWEEKYYKKLF.

By sample share, this clone is medium-sized. Other DNA sequences of this sample code for an identical CDR3. V gene TRGV2 combines with J gene TRGJ1 or TRGJ2. Germline CDR1 is EGSNGY and CDR2 is YDSYNSKV. The trim removed 0 bases at V and 4 bases at J, leaving 6 bases unmatched. The CDR3 runs 14 residues. The CDR3 region has the DNA TGTGCCACCTGGGACGGGCCGTGGTATTATAAGAAACTCTTT. This encodes CATWDGPWYYKKLF.

This clone was counted ten times or more. The TCRdb protein comes from a much larger clone and disagrees with this DNA's translation at residue 12, likely due to a read error; the protein given here is derived from the DNA. The rearrangement uses TRGV9 and TRGJP. CDR1 GITISATS and CDR2 ISYDGTV come from the germline V gene (reference sequence). The CDR3 runs 17 residues. This CDR3 reads CALWEAKQELGEKIKVF. CDR3 nucleotides: TGTGCCTTGTGGGAGGCAAAACAAGAGTTGGGCGAAAAAATCAAGGTATTT.

This clone was seen repeatedly, ten times or more. The TCRdb protein, from a much larger clone, departs from this DNA's translation at residue 11, likely by read error; the protein shown derives from the DNA. V usage is TRGV2 and J usage is TRGJ1 or TRGJ2. Germline CDR1 reads EGSNGY; CDR2 reads YDSYNSKV. J was trimmed by 12 bases and V by 0 bases; bases with no gene match: 14. The CDR3 extends over 14 amino acids. The CDR3 sequence is CATWDGTIMDRKLF. The CDR3 DNA reads as TGTGCCACCTGGGACGGGACTATTATGGATAGGAAACTCTTT.

Worth noting for this clone: A single base is all that separates this from a far larger clone, so a read error is likely. The same CDR3 is also encoded by other DNA sequences in this sample. The CDR3 reads CALWDRIRELGKKIKVF. In DNA, the CDR3 is TGTGCCCTGTGGGACCGAATCAGAGAGTTGGGCAAAAAAATCAAGGTATTT. This sequence joins TRGV9 and TRGJP. The J gene, not given by TCRdb, was assigned here from a germline match of the nucleotide sequence. Germline CDR1 is GITISATS and CDR2 is ISYDGTV (reference sequence). There are 17 residues in the CDR3.

As regards this clone: TCRdb's protein for this DNA is that of a much larger clone and differs from the translation at residue 16, likely a read error; the protein shown is the DNA translation. The chain has TRGV2 and TRGJP. This CDR3 is built from 18 residues. Germline lookup yields CDR1 EGSNGY and CDR2 YDSYNSKV. CDR3 residues: CATWDGPRGELGKKIMVF. CDR3 nucleotides: TGTGCCACCTGGGACGGGCCTCGAGGAGAGTTGGGCAAAAAAATCATGGTATTT.

This chain uses TRGV4 with TRGJ1 or TRGJ2. TCRdb lists no J gene, so it was determined here by aligning the DNA to germline. CDR1 EGSTGY and CDR2 YDSYTSSV come from the germline V gene. The CDR3 length is 13 residues. Unmatched junction bases numbered 9, after V lost 4 bases and J lost 6 bases. As DNA, the CDR3 is TGTGCCACCTGGGACCGGAGCTCTTATAAGAAACTCTTT. Protein: CATWDRSSYKKLF.

With respect to this clone: TCRdb assigns this DNA the protein of a much larger clone, which departs from its translation at residue 8; this likely reflects a read error, and the protein shown comes from translating the DNA. The gene calls are TRGV9 and TRGJ1 or TRGJ2. Since TCRdb gives no J gene, matching the DNA to germline was used here to assign it. CDR1 is GITISATS and CDR2 is ISYDGTV in the germline V gene (reference sequence). Trimming took 0 bases from V and 9 from J; bases not matched to a gene: 8. CDR3 length equals 13 residues. The chain's CDR3 is CALWEVHSRKKLF. The CDR3 DNA reads TGTGCCTTGTGGGAGGTGCACTCCCGTAAGAAACTCTTT.

As regards this clone: This likely stems from a read error, as it lies one base from a far larger clone. The sample contains more than one DNA sequence encoding this CDR3. CDR3: CALWEVKRPGQELGKKIKVF. The CDR3 coding sequence is TGCGCCTTGTGGGAGGTGAAACGTCCCGGCCAAGAGTTGGGCAAAAAAATCAAGGTATTT. The V gene is TRGV9, the J gene TRGJP. No J gene is reported in TCRdb; it was inferred here by comparing the DNA with germline. Germline V gene sequence: CDR1 GITISATS, CDR2 ISYDGTV (reference sequence). This CDR3 region has 20 residues.

Details on this clone: Only one base separates this from a far larger clonotype, so it likely reflects a read error. The sample has other DNA sequences that encode this CDR3 too. The J gene is TRGJP, the V gene TRGV9. This CDR3 has 17 amino acids. The germline V gene has CDR1 GITISATS and CDR2 ISYDGTV (reference sequence). The CDR3 DNA reads as TGTGCCTTGTGGGAGACCGACCAAGAATTGGGCAAAAAAATCAAGGTATTT. It is translated as CALWETDQELGKKIKVF.

In this sample, this clone turned up a few times. TCRdb has a much larger clone's protein, which differs at residue 5 from the translation of this DNA, likely because of a read error; what is shown is the protein translated from the DNA. CDR3 protein: CATWGSVGYKKLF. The CDR3 DNA reads as TGTGCCACCTGGGGTTCCGTGGGTTATAAGAAACTCTTT. V and J are TRGV4 and TRGJ1 or TRGJ2. After removal of 5 bases from V and 6 bases from J, the junction contained 10 bases not matched to a gene. CDR1 and CDR2 from the germline V gene are EGSTGY and YDSYTSSV. This CDR3 comprises 13 residues.

Worth noting for this clone: A far larger clone is just one base off, so this is likely a read error. The sample carries other DNA sequences with the same CDR3. No J gene was assigned, while the V gene was called as TRGV9. Germline V gene data show CDR1 as GITISATS and CDR2 as ISYDGTV (reference sequence). CDR3 length: 14 residues. The CDR3 nucleotides are TGTGCCTTGTGGGAGGATTCACGTTATTATAAGAAACTCTTC. This codes for CALWEDSRYYKKLF.

A note on this clone: With a far larger clone one base away, a read error is the likely cause. The same CDR3 also results from other DNA sequences found in this sample. This chain joins TRGV9 and TRGJ1 or TRGJ2. TCRdb leaves out the J gene; it was filled in here by matching the DNA to germline. CDR1 is GITISATS, CDR2 ISYDGTV, per germline (reference sequence). The CDR3 covers 12 residues. The CDR3 DNA follows: TGTGCCTTATGGGATCCCTATTATAAGAAACTCTTT. Translated, it gives CALWDPYYKKLF.